This T cell receptor (beta chain) was observed in a study of T-cell reconstitution after alpha-beta-depleted transplantation in children. The CDR3 sequence is 15 residues long. V was pared by 3 bases and J by 4 bases, with 8 bases of the junction left unmatched. This clonotype was seen repeatedly, ten times or more. What it recognizes is unknown. Study findings and constraints: There were some patients whose high TCRbeta diversity at day 60 came from surviving recipient T cells and thymic progenitors. A year post-transplant, T-cell counts and diversity derived mostly from newly produced T cells.

Unique molecular identifiers were used to barcode this TCRbeta library. One entry per CDR3 protein, called by TCRdb with MiXCR from the PCR reads. The table shows around 450,000 distinct CDR3 sequences, with more than 9% occurring only once. This chain links TRBV12-3 or TRBV12-4 with TRBJ2-7; 8 bases are a match to TRBD2. The receptor's source is a child aged 2 to 10 with inherited bone marrow failure, due to receive a stem cell transplant. This sample comprised PBMCs, obtained before TCRalphabeta/CD19-depleted stem cell transplant. The CDR3 region is CASSLSPAGAYEQYF. The CDR3 nucleotides are TGTGCCAGCAGTTTGTCCCCAGCGGGAGCGTACGAGCAGTACTTC.